What follows are 17 T cell receptor beta chains derived from one specimen sequenced in a study of shared clonotypes between healthy human individuals. Terminally differentiated effector memory CD45RA+ cells were left out of the naive CD8 fraction, which was CD45RO-negative and positively selected for CCR7. Assay used: immunoSEQ multiplex PCR; TCRdb lists only in-frame clones, some missing. Seen here are millions of clones, just under 95% observed once, and the top ten hold roughly 1.1%. Sequenced sample: naive CD8+ T cells sorted from blood. The source is a man between 18 and 35 years old in good health.

A single count supports this clone. This chain joins TRBV27 and TRBJ2-3; 7 nucleotides agree with TRBD1. The CDR3 is made up of 15 amino acids. With 4 bases clipped from V and 6 bases from J, the junction kept 10 bases outside the gene matches. From germline, CDR1 is MNHEY and CDR2 SMNVEV (reference sequence). DNA of the CDR3: TGTGCCAGCAGTTCTTATGACAGGGTTCACGATACGCAGTATTTT. Translated, it gives CASSSYDRVHDTQYF.

The V call is TRBV10-3, the J call TRBJ2-7; the match to TRBD1 covers 8 bases. Germline V gene lookup returns CDR1 ENHRY and CDR2 SYGVKD. CDR3 length: 14 amino acids. V shed 4 bases and J 5 bases; nucleotides not matched to a gene: 7. The CDR3 region has the DNA TGTGCCATCAGTGGGGGGGACAGGCGTGACGAGCAGTACTTC. It encodes CAISGGDRRDEQYF.

The rearrangement links TRBV4-3 to TRBJ2-7; weak D call: TRBD1 (6 bases). With 0 bases removed from V and 5 bases from J, the gap between germline ends came to 14 bases. Germline V gives CDR1 LGHNA, CDR2 YSLEER. This CDR3 comprises 15 residues. CDR3 loop: CASSQEVLGGDEQYF. CDR3 coding DNA: TGCGCCAGCAGCCAAGAAGTATTAGGGGGAGACGAGCAGTACTTC.

V is TRBV7-9 and J is TRBJ2-1; D is unclear. The germline V gene has CDR1 SEHNR and CDR2 FQNEAQ (reference sequence). V lost 8 bases and J lost 4, with 12 bases in between. This CDR3 contains 13 residues. The CDR3 region is CASGSSEYNEQFF. CDR3 in DNA: TGTGCCAGCGGCAGCTCCGAATACAATGAGCAGTTCTTC.

The chain couples TRBV27 to TRBJ2-2; 7 nucleotides match TRBD2. Germline CDR1 and CDR2: MNHEY and SMNVEV (reference sequence). With V trimmed by 1 base and J by 6 bases, 5 bases remained unmatched. The CDR3 is made up of 15 amino acids. The CDR3 DNA follows: TGTGCCAGCAGTTTATTCGGGAGCGGGGCCGGGGAGCTGTTTTTT. It translates to CASSLFGSGAGELFF.

V usage is TRBV6-5 and J usage is TRBJ1-5, with no clear D. The length of the CDR3 is 15 residues. Germline-derived CDR1 and CDR2 are MNHEY and SVGAGI. Trimming left V 6 bases short and J 0 bases short, with 12 bases between. The CDR3 region is CASSLQLDSNQPQHF. The CDR3 DNA reads as TGTGCCAGCAGCCTCCAGTTAGATAGCAATCAGCCCCAGCATTTT.

This clone was seen only once. V and J are TRBV18 and TRBJ2-2; 8 bases map to TRBD1. Looked up from germline, CDR1 is KGHSH and CDR2 is LQKENI. The ends lost 3 bases at V and 1 base at J; junction bases unmatched: 4. The CDR3 extends over 16 amino acids. The CDR3 DNA sequence: TGTGCCAGCTCACCTACCGGGACAGGGAACACCGGGGAGCTGTTTTTT. Translating it yields CASSPTGTGNTGELFF. Drawing the rest from reference TRBV18 and TRBJ2-2, the complete variable domain is NAGVMQNPRHLVRRRGQEARLRCSPMKGHSHVYWYRQLPEEGLKFMVYLQKENIIDESGMPKERFSAEFPKEGPSILRIQQVVRGDSAAYFCASSPTGTGNTGELFFGEGSRLTVL.

The CDR3 DNA is TGCGCCAGCAGCCTTAGTCCAGGGCAGAACACTGAAGCTTTCTTT. It codes for CASSLSPGQNTEAFF. The chain has TRBV4-3 and TRBJ1-1, with a weak D call TRBD1 (5 bases). This CDR3 contains 15 residues. Germline CDR1 reads LGHNA; CDR2 reads YSLEER. V lost 4 bases and J lost 1, with 13 bases in between.

The chain links TRBV9 to TRBJ2-7, with D perhaps matching TRBD2 (6 bases). Per the germline V gene, CDR1 is SGDLS and CDR2 is YYNGEE. With 1 base removed from V and 4 bases from J, the gap between germline ends came to 9 bases. This CDR3 is built from 13 residues. The CDR3 is CASSVQEGYEQYF. The CDR3 nucleotides read TGTGCCAGCAGCGTACAGGAGGGGTACGAGCAGTACTTC.

V and J are TRBV1 and TRBJ2-7; the table's D gene call, TRBD1, was not cross checked with the DNA. TRBV1 represents a pseudogene. The CDR3 is 18 amino acids. In DNA, the CDR3 is TGCACCAGCAGCCAACACCCGACTGGACAGGGGGGATCTGAAGAGCAGTACTTC. This translates into CTSSQHPTGQGGSEEQYF.

A word on this clone: Other DNA sequences from this sample encode an identical CDR3 as well. The chain couples TRBV7-9 to TRBJ2-2, with D uncertain. The CDR3 sequence is 11 residues long. V lost 3 bases and J lost 6, with 2 bases in between. Looked up from germline, CDR1 is SEHNR and CDR2 is FQNEAQ (reference sequence). The CDR3 DNA sequence: TGTGCCAGCAGCTTGTCCGGGGAGCTGTTTTTT. It encodes CASSLSGELFF.

The chain employs TRBV5-5 and TRBJ2-7; 7 bases line up with TRBD1. The J segment lost 3 bases and the V segment lost 3 bases, leaving 3 bases of the junction unmatched. Per germline, CDR1 SGHKS and CDR2 YYEKEE (reference sequence). The CDR3 is made up of 13 amino acids. The CDR3 DNA reads as TGTGCCAGCAGCTCGGGACAGAACTACGAGCAGTACTTC. This translates into CASSSGQNYEQYF. The full variable domain, completed using reference TRBV5-5 and TRBJ2-7, is DAGVTQSPTHLIKTRGQQVTLRCSPISGHKSVSWYQQVLGQGPQFIFQYYEKEERGRGNFPDRFSARQFPNYSSELNVNALLLGDSALYLCASSSGQNYEQYFGPGTRLTVT.

V and J are TRBV27 and TRBJ2-7, with 9 bases identical to TRBD2. The germline V gene encodes CDR1 MNHEY and CDR2 SMNVEV (reference sequence). After removal of 6 bases from V and 2 bases from J, the junction contained 5 bases not matched to a gene. The CDR3 has 14 amino acids. The CDR3 is CASRLAGSTYEQYF. The DNA of the CDR3 is TGTGCCAGCAGGCTAGCGGGATCTACCTACGAGCAGTACTTC.

The rearrangement links TRBV27 to TRBJ1-2; D may be TRBD1 (6 bases). Per the germline V gene, CDR1 is MNHEY and CDR2 is SMNVEV (reference sequence). The CDR3 is 14 residues long. The ends were cut back, 3 bases at V and 8 bases at J, with 16 bases in the middle. The CDR3, as DNA: TGTGCCAGCAGTTTCGGCCTGCAGGGGCAGGGCTACACCTTC. It is translated as CASSFGLQGQGYTF.

The chain has TRBV25-1 and TRBJ1-2; TRBD1 matches at 7 bases. Germline assignment: CDR1 MGHDK and CDR2 SYGVNS. V shed 2 bases and J 8 bases; nucleotides not matched to a gene: 5. The CDR3 has 13 residues. The CDR3 nucleotides read TGTGCCAGCAGTGAACAGGGGGTCGGGGGCTACACCTTC. This sequence encodes CASSEQGVGGYTF.

The chain recombines TRBV6-5 with TRBJ2-2; TRBD1 might be the D (6 bases). V lost 6 bases to trimming and J lost 2 bases, with 10 bases between them. The CDR3 has 14 residues. CDR1 and CDR2 from the germline V gene are MNHEY and SVGAGI. Here the CDR3 reads CASRSGTNTGELFF. The CDR3 nucleotides read TGTGCCAGCAGGTCCGGGACAAACACCGGGGAGCTGTTTTTT.

This chain connects TRBV30 to TRBJ2-3, with 9 bases lining up with TRBD2. With V trimmed by 0 bases and J by 4 bases, 11 bases remained unmatched. The CDR3 is 17 residues long. CDR1 and CDR2 (germline): GTSNPN, SVGIG (reference sequence). The CDR3 spells CAWSVLDGAGGADTQYF. Written as DNA, the CDR3 is TGTGCCTGGAGTGTGCTTGATGGAGCGGGAGGTGCAGATACGCAGTATTTT.